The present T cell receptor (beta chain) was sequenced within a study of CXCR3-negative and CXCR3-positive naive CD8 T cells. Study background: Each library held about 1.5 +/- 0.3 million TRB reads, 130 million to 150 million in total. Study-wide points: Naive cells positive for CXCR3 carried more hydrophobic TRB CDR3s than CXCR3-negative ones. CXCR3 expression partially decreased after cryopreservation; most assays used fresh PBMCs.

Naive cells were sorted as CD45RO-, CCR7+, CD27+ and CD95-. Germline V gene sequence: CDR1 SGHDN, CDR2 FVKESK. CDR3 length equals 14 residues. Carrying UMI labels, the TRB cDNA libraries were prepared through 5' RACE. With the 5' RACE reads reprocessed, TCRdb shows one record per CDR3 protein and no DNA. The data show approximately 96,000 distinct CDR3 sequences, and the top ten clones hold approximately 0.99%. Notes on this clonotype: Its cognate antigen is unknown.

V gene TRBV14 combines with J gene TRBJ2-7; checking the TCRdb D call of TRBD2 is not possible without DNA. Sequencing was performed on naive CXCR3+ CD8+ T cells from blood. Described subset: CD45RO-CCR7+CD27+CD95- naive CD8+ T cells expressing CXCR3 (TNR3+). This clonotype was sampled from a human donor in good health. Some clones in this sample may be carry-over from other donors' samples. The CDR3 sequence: CASSQDRGGDEQYF.